This TCR beta chain emerged from a study of blood T cell repertoires in COVID-19. At the level of the study: Nucleic acid was either cDNA or gDNA, and it came from T cells, B-cell-depleted T cells, or PBMCs.

Germline CDR1 SGHDT, CDR2 YYEEEE. With 4 bases removed from V and 10 bases from J, the gap between germline ends came to 13 bases. The CDR3 extends over 12 amino acids. Per the study methods: For nucleated cells, counts were estimated from reference gene primer amplification. The table came from immunoSEQ multiplex PCR; TCRdb's copy has only in-frame clones and leaves some out. V and J calls and clone size come straight from that table; D and trimming were deduced from the DNA. The sample records tens of thousands of clones, roughly 74% being singletons. The chain uses TRBV5-6 and TRBJ2-3, with a weak D call TRBD1 (5 bases). The clonotype comes from a woman of 80 years or more with acute or convalescent COVID-19. Sequences were obtained from peripheral blood. CDR3 sequence: CASSVARGSQYF. The CDR3 DNA sequence: TGTGCCAGCAGCGTTGCTAGGGGTTCGCAGTATTTT.